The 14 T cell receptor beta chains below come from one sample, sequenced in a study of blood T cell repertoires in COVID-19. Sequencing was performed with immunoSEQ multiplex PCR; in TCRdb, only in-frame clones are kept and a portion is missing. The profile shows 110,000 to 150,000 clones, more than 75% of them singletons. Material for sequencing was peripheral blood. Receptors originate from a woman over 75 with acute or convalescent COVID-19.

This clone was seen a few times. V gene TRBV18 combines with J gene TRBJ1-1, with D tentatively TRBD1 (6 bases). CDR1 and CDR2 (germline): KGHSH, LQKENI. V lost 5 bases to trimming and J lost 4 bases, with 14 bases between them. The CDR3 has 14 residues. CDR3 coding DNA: TGTGCCAGCTCAGAGAGTCAGGGGATCACTGAAGCTTTCTTT. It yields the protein CASSESQGITEAFF.

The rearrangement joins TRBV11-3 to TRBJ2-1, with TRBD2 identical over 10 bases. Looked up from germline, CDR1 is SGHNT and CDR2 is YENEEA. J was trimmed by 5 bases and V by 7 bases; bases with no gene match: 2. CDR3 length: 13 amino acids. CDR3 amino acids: CASTTSGNNEQFF. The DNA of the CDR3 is TGTGCCAGCACCACTAGCGGGAACAATGAGCAGTTCTTC. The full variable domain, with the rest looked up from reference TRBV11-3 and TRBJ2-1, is EAGVVQSPRYKIIEKKQPVAFWCNPISGHNTLYWYLQNLGQGPELLIRYENEEAVDDSQLPKDRFSAERLKGVDSTLKIQPAELGDSAVYLCASTTSGNNEQFFGPGTRLTVL.

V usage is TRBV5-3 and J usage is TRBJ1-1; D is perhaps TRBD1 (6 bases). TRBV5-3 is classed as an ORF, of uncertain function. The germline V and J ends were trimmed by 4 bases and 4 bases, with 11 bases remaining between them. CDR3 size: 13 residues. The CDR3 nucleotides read TGTGCCAGAAGCGAACAGGGTAGCACTGAAGCTTTCTTT. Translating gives CARSEQGSTEAFF.

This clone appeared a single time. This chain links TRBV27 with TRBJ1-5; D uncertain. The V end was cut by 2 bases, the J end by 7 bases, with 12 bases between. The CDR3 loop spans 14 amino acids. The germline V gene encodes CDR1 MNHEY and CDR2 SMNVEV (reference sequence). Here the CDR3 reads CASSLQPVPQPQHF. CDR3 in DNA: TGTGCCAGCAGTTTACAACCGGTACCCCAGCCCCAGCATTTT.

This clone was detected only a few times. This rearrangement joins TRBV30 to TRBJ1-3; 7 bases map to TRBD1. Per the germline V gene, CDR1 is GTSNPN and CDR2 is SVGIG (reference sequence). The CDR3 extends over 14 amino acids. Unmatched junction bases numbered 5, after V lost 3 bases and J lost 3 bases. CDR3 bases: TGTGCCTGGAGGCTCACAGGGGTTGGAAACACCATATATTTT. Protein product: CAWRLTGVGNTIYF.

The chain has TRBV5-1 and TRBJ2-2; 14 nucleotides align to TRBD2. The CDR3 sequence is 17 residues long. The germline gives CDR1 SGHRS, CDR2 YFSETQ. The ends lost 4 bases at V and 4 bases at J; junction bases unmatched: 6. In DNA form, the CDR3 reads TGCGCCAGCAGCGCGGGACTAGCGGGAGACGGCACCGGGGAGCTGTTTTTT. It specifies CASSAGLAGDGTGELFF.

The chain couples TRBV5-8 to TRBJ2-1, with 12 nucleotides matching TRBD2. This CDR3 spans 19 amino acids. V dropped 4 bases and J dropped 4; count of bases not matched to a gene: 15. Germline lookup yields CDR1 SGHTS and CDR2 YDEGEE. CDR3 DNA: TGTGCCAGCAGCAGAAGGAGCCGACTAGCGGGAGAAAGGTACAATGAGCAGTTCTTC. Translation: CASSRRSRLAGERYNEQFF. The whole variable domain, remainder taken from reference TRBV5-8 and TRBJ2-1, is EAGVTQSPTHLIKTRGQQATLRCSPISGHTSVYWYQQALGLGLQFLLWYDEGEERNRGNFPPRFSGRQFPNYSSELNVNALELEDSALYLCASSRRSRLAGERYNEQFFGPGTRLTVL.

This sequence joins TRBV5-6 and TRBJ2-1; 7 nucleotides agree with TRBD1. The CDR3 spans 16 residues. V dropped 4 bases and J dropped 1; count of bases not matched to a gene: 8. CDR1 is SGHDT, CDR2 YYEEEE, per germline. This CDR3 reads CASSPSRTGSYNEQFF. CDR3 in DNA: TGTGCCAGCAGCCCGTCTCGGACAGGATCCTACAATGAGCAGTTCTTC.

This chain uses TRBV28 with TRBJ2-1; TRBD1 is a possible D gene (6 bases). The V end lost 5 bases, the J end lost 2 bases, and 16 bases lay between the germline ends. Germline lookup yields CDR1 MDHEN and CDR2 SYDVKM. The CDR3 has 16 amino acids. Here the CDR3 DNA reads TGTGCCAGCAGTGAGCGACAGGCTCACCCCTACAATGAGCAGTTCTTC. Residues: CASSERQAHPYNEQFF.

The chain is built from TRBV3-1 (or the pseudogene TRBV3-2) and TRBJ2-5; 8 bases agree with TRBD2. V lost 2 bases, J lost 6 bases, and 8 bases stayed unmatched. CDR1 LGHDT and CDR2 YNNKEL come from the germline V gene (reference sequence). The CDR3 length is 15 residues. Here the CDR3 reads CASSQSGTSKKTQYF. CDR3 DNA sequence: TGTGCCAGCAGCCAATCCGGGACTAGTAAGAAGACCCAGTACTTC.

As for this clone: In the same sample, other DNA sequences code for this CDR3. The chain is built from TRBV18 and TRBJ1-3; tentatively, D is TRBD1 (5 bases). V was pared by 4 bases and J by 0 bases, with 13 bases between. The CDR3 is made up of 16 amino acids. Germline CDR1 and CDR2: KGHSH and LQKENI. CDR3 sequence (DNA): TGTGCCAGCTCACACTCCGACAGCAACTCTGGAAACACCATATATTTT. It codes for CASSHSDSNSGNTIYF.

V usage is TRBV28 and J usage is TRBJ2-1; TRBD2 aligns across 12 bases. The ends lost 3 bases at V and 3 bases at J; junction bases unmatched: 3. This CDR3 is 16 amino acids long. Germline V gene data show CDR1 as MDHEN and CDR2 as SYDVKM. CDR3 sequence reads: CASSLTSGSLYNEQFF. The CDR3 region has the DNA TGTGCCAGCAGTTTGACTAGCGGGAGCCTCTACAATGAGCAGTTCTTC.

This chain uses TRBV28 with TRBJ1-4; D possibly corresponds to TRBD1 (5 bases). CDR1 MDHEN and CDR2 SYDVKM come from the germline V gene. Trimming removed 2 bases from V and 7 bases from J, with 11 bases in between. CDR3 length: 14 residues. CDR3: CASSLGGIGEKLFF. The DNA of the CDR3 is TGTGCCAGCAGTTTAGGGGGGATCGGTGAAAAACTGTTTTTT.

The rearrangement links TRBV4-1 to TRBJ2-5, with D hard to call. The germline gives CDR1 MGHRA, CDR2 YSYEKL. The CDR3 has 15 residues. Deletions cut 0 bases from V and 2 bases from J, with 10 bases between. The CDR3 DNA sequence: TGCGCCAGCAGCCAAGAGCAAAACTATCAAGAGACCCAGTACTTC. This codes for CASSQEQNYQETQYF.